This T cell receptor beta chain was sequenced in a study of blood T cell repertoires in COVID-19. Study information: Sample material is recorded as cDNA or gDNA derived from T cells, B-cell-depleted T cells, or PBMCs.

Methods used by the authors: Amplified reference gene primers provided the basis for estimating nucleated cell counts. This table comes from immunoSEQ multiplex PCR, and its TCRdb copy is limited to in-frame clones, with some not included. That table gives V, J and clone size, and the DNA gave D and trimming. The sample has about 480,000 clones, 75% to 90% seen once. Trimming took off 1 base at V and 8 bases at J, with 7 bases between the two ends. Germline CDR1 reads MRHNA; CDR2 reads SNTAGT. The CDR3 is made up of 12 amino acids. The chain uses TRBV6-4 and TRBJ2-3; weak D call: TRBD1 (6 bases). This receptor was obtained from a man younger than 35 with COVID-19, enrolled during active disease. Material: peripheral blood. CDR3 sequence (DNA): TGTGCCAGCAGTGACTTACAGGGTACGCAGTATTTT. Protein sequence: CASSDLQGTQYF.